These T cell receptor beta chains were read from a single sample in a study of T cell repertoires in cytomegalovirus infection. TCRdb re-analysed the reads in MiXCR, keeping a single row per CDR3 protein. The data hold 510,000 or so distinct CDR3 sequences, with around 27% observed a single time. Sequencing was performed on PBMCs. The receptors stem from a human donor in good health (CMV status not recorded). Some clones in this sample may be carry-over from other donors' samples. Each CDR3 is given with its conserved first and last residue. The D gene is left open where the match is weak. Where a row states a size, it is once, few, many or the class of an expanded clone; other rows omit it.

>NA|TRBV19|TRBJ1-2|NA
CASSISLQTDNYGYTF
TGTGCCAGTAGTATATCCTTACAAACCGACAACTATGGCTACACCTTC
>NA|TRBV7-9|TRBJ2-7|NA
CASSRIGGPSSYEQYF
TGTGCCAGCAGCCGGATCGGGGGTCCTAGCTCCTACGAGCAGTACTTC
>NA|TRBV19|TRBJ1-5|NA
CASIEGGGLNQPQHF
TGTGCCAGTATCGAAGGTGGGGGGCTCAATCAGCCCCAGCATTTT
>NA|TRBV4-1|TRBJ2-7|TRBD1
CASSQEGTGPFLEQYF
TGCGCCAGCAGCCAAGAAGGGACAGGCCCTTTTTTGGAGCAGTACTTC
>NA|TRBV12-3/TRBV12-4|TRBJ1-1|NA
CASSSPGTANTEAFF
TGTGCCAGCAGTTCCCCCGGGACGGCGAACACTGAAGCTTTCTTT
>NA|TRBV13|TRBJ2-3|NA
CASSPQSPDTQYF
TGTGCCAGCAGCCCTCAGTCCCCAGATACGCAGTATTTT
>NA|TRBV5-4|TRBJ2-1|TRBD2
CASSPGTSGTYEQFF
TGTGCCAGCAGCCCCGGGACTAGCGGGACCTATGAGCAGTTCTTC
>once|TRBV29-1|TRBJ1-2|NA
CSVEVKNSNYGYTF
TGCAGCGTTGAGGTCAAAAACTCTAACTATGGCTACACCTTC
>many|TRBV7-2|TRBJ2-7|NA
CASSPQRYEQYF
TGTGCCAGCAGCCCTCAGCGGTACGAGCAGTACTTC
>NA|TRBV11-2|TRBJ2-2|TRBD2
CASSTTSGRAGGELFF
TGTGCCAGCAGCACGACTAGCGGGAGGGCCGGCGGGGAGCTGTTTTTT
>few|TRBV7-9|TRBJ1-4|TRBD1
CASSPTGTVNEKLFF
TGTGCCAGCAGCCCAACCGGGACAGTTAATGAAAAACTGTTTTTT
>few|TRBV6-6|TRBJ2-2|TRBD1
CASSYHRDRHTGELFF
TGTGCCAGCAGTTACCACCGGGACAGACACACCGGGGAGCTGTTTTTT
>few|TRBV11-3|TRBJ2-3|NA
CASSGRLASSTDTQYF
TGTGCCAGCAGCGGGCGGCTAGCGTCTAGCACAGATACGCAGTATTTT